The sequence of this T cell receptor beta chain was determined in a study of tumor-infiltrating lymphocytes in localized non-small cell lung cancer (dated by TCRdb to 2020 to 2023). For context, the study as a whole: The cohort included patients whose samples were collected after neoadjuvant chemotherapy, as well as both smokers and never-smokers and several histologies. Each patient contributed resected tumor tissue and uninvolved lung tissue from the same patient, described as non-adjacent to the tumor. TCR sequencing was one of several integrated assays, alongside flow cytometry, multiplex immunofluorescence, RNA-seq, exome sequencing and proteomics, applied to the same patients. In total, the ICON cohort consisted of over a hundred surgical patients with localized non-small cell lung cancer who had their tumors resected. The paired tumor versus uninvolved lung comparison of immunoSEQ T-cell fraction included roughly 54 patients.

Study-level results and caveats: Because different pieces of the same tissue were used for different assays, technical variation could not be separated from intratumor heterogeneity. Since assay coverage differed from patient to patient depending on how much tissue was available, TCR sequencing was done for only a subset of the cohort. TCR-derived T-cell fraction did not differ between the flow cytometry-defined immunotypes IM1 (good prognosis) and IM2 (poor prognosis). Recurrence-free survival showed no association with tumor T-cell fraction from TCR sequencing (p = 0.61). TCRbeta sequencing supported higher T cell infiltration in tumors than in uninvolved lung tissue, consistent with immunofluorescence CD3 counts.

The immunoSEQ assay used for TCR sequencing gave the T-cell fraction in both tumor and uninvolved lung tissue. Per the original workflow: For survival analysis, patients were split into high (upper tertile) and low (lower two tertiles) T-cell fraction groups and compared by log-rank test. A signed-rank test was used to test paired tumor versus uninvolved lung differences in T-cell fraction. TCRdb mirrors the immuneACCESS table, restricted to in-frame sequences. Some clones are absent from its copies; in checked studies, under half trace to an unresolved V gene, and the reason for the others is unknown. V and J calls and clone size come straight from that table; D and trimming were deduced from the DNA. In this sample the table shows some 22,000 clones, 80% of which occur a single time. The ten largest clones take up approximately 3.6% of the sample. ICON enrollment began in April 2016, and the last patient was enrolled in 2018. In a subcohort of approximately 76 patients, fresh tumor and matched uninvolved tissue were collected for in-depth immune analyses, with TCR sequencing among those analyses. DNA for TCR sequencing was isolated from bulk tissue, and no cell sorting was done.

As for this clone: There is no known antigen for this receptor. No base-level quality is on record; no much larger clone is a single base apart.

V drops 3 bases and J drops 4 bases, leaving 13 bases in between. CDR1 and CDR2, per the germline V gene (reference sequence), are LNHNV and YYDKDF. The CDR3 sequence holds 14 residues, the cysteine and phenylalanine included. Only the CDR3 region is kept as DNA, spanning 42 bases read in frame from base 1. The V and J segments used are TRBV15 and TRBJ2-7; the D match is possibly TRBD1 or TRBD2, with 5 bases aligned in each. Specimen: lung tumor tissue. This receptor was obtained from a human donor with non-small cell lung cancer. The DNA reads as follows: TGTGCCACCAGCAGGGGGACCGGACCTTACGAGCAGTACTTC. It encodes CATSRGTGPYEQYF.